These 10 T cell receptor beta chains were sequenced from one sample in a study of T cell responses to AZD1222 COVID-19 vaccine. Produced via immunoSEQ multiplex PCR; TCRdb's table is partial and in-frame only. The repertoire holds fewer than 120,000 clones, with less than 95% as singletons. Sequencing used peripheral blood, obtained 28 days after the second AZD1222 dose. The receptor set was obtained from an adult who received the AZD1222 COVID-19 vaccine.

The chain employs TRBV29-1 and TRBJ1-1; no firm D call. The CDR3 has 14 amino acids. V gave up 6 bases and J gave up 0 bases, with 14 bases separating them. Germline-derived CDR1 and CDR2 are SQVTM and ANQGSEA. The CDR3 DNA is TGCAGCGTGACCTACGGATTAATGAACACTGAAGCTTTCTTT. Amino acids: CSVTYGLMNTEAFF.

The V call is TRBV6-4, the J call TRBJ1-1; 8 bases map to TRBD1. V shed 6 bases, J shed 11 bases, and the junction held 14 bases outside the gene matches. CDR3 length: 14 amino acids. In germline, CDR1 is MRHNA, CDR2 SNTAGT. CDR3: CASRAQGPGQEAFF. CDR3 DNA: TGTGCCAGCAGAGCCCAAGGGCCGGGACAGGAGGCTTTCTTT.

The chain carries TRBV19 and TRBJ2-7; possibly TRBD1 or TRBD2 for D (5 bases each). Germline V gene data show CDR1 as LNHDA and CDR2 as SQIVND (reference sequence). This CDR3 has 16 amino acids. Trimming removed 5 bases at V and 2 bases at J, with 19 bases between. The CDR3 bases are TGTGCCAGTAGTGTATACGGGACCGACGACCCCTACGAGCAGTACTTC. This translates into CASSVYGTDDPYEQYF.

CDR3 sequence reads: CASSLGGLFYGYTF. CDR3 coding DNA: TGTGCCAGCAGCTTAGGTGGACTGTTTTATGGCTACACCTTC. The chain uses TRBV11-2 and TRBJ1-2; no reliable D call. Per the germline V gene, CDR1 is SGHAT and CDR2 is FQNNGV. The ends were cut back, 1 base at V and 5 bases at J, with 11 bases in the middle. CDR3 length: 14 amino acids.

The rearrangement uses TRBV3-1 (or the pseudogene TRBV3-2) and TRBJ2-7; D may correspond to TRBD1 or TRBD2 (5 bases each). The germline V gene has CDR1 LGHDT and CDR2 YNNKEL (reference sequence). There are 16 residues in the CDR3. V lost 4 bases and J 2 bases, leaving 18 bases between the germline ends. This CDR3 is CASSPLGDPTTYEQYF. The CDR3 nucleotides are TGTGCCAGCAGCCCGTTAGGGGACCCAACCACCTACGAGCAGTACTTC.

The V call is TRBV7-9, the J call TRBJ1-5; D not certain. V lost 8 bases and J 4 bases, leaving 9 bases between the germline ends. The CDR3 runs to 12 residues. CDR1 is SEHNR, CDR2 FQNEAQ, per germline (reference sequence). The CDR3: CASSIGNQPQHF. CDR3 bases: TGTGCCAGCTCGATAGGAAATCAGCCCCAGCATTTT.

V is TRBV28 and J is TRBJ1-5; TRBD1 aligns across 8 bases. The length of the CDR3 is 13 residues. V shed 11 bases and J 1 base; nucleotides not matched to a gene: 4. Germline CDR1 and CDR2: MDHEN and SYDVKM. The CDR3 here is CASRTGSNQPQHF. The CDR3 DNA reads as TGTGCCTCACGGACAGGGAGCAATCAGCCCCAGCATTTT.

Only one count was recorded for this clone. The J gene is TRBJ2-5, the V gene TRBV18; 12 bases align to TRBD2. CDR3 size: 19 residues. Losses at the gene ends were 1 base for V and 3 bases for J; bases not matched to a gene: 12. The germline V gene encodes CDR1 KGHSH and CDR2 LQKENI. CDR3 nucleotide sequence: TGTGCCAGCTCACCACGATCGCTAGCGGGGGGGCATTGGGAAGAGACCCAGTACTTC. Its translation: CASSPRSLAGGHWEETQYF. The variable domain in full, with the rest retrieved from reference TRBV18 and TRBJ2-5, is NAGVMQNPRHLVRRRGQEARLRCSPMKGHSHVYWYRQLPEEGLKFMVYLQKENIIDESGMPKERFSAEFPKEGPSILRIQQVVRGDSAAYFCASSPRSLAGGHWEETQYFGPGTRLLVL.

The chain is built from TRBV5-6 and TRBJ1-4, with no clear D. Trimming took 0 bases from V and 4 from J, leaving 7 bases between them. The germline gives CDR1 SGHDT, CDR2 YYEEEE. The CDR3 runs to 14 residues. This CDR3 is CASSLAQFNEKLFF. The CDR3 bases are TGTGCCAGCAGCTTGGCACAGTTTAATGAAAAACTGTTTTTT.

This clone appeared a single time. CDR3 amino acids: CASSRTADSFLLHF. The CDR3 bases are TGTGCCAGCAGCCGCACGGCGGACAGTTTTCTCCTCCACTTT. The chain links TRBV11-2 to TRBJ1-6; D may be TRBD1 (6 bases). The CDR3 is 14 amino acids. Trimming pared 5 bases from V and 15 bases from J, leaving 20 bases between. CDR1 and CDR2 (germline): SGHAT, FQNNGV.